The rows below give T cell receptor beta chains drawn from one sample of a study of radiation and T cells in renal cell carcinoma. The repertoire was sequenced with immunoSEQ multiplex PCR; TCRdb's copy has only in-frame clones and lacks some. The sample carries some 60,000 clones, around 80% recorded once. The sample here was blood, taken from a patient whose treatment included radiotherapy and nephrectomy. The receptors here all came from a man in his sixties with renal cell carcinoma. Both conserved end residues are part of each CDR3. The order of the fields is D gene, clone size, V gene, J gene, CDR3 protein, CDR3 DNA. A D gene is named only where the DNA matches it firmly. Not every row has a clone size; where given, it reads once, few, many or a size class.

D gene: TRBD1
clone size: .
V gene: TRBV5-1
J gene: TRBJ2-7
CDR3 protein: CASSRGSGTGTYEQYF
CDR3 DNA: TGCGCCAGCAGCAGGGGGAGCGGGACAGGGACCTACGAGCAGTACTTC

D gene: TRBD2
clone size: once
V gene: TRBV11-2
J gene: TRBJ2-7
CDR3 protein: CASRQPGLAGVGEQYF
CDR3 DNA: TGTGCCAGCAGGCAACCGGGACTAGCGGGGGTGGGCGAGCAGTACTTC

D gene: .
clone size: .
V gene: TRBV7-9
J gene: TRBJ2-5
CDR3 protein: CASSLGGSDRETQYF
CDR3 DNA: TGTGCCAGCAGCTTAGGAGGTAGCGATCGAGAGACCCAGTACTTC

D gene: TRBD2
clone size: .
V gene: TRBV28
J gene: TRBJ2-1
CDR3 protein: CASSSNLAGEVSNEQFF
CDR3 DNA: TGTGCCAGCAGTTCCAATTTAGCGGGAGAGGTTTCCAATGAGCAGTTCTTC

D gene: .
clone size: .
V gene: TRBV10-2
J gene: TRBJ1-1
CDR3 protein: CASSDRVRTEAFF
CDR3 DNA: TGCGCCAGCAGTGACAGGGTGAGGACTGAAGCTTTCTTT

D gene: .
clone size: once
V gene: TRBV5-6
J gene: TRBJ1-1
CDR3 protein: CASSLDSRMNTEAFF
CDR3 DNA: TGTGCCAGCAGCCTGGACAGCCGGATGAACACTGAAGCTTTCTTT

D gene: .
clone size: .
V gene: TRBV11-3
J gene: TRBJ2-1
CDR3 protein: CASSPRTGSYNEQFF
CDR3 DNA: TGTGCCAGCAGCCCAAGGACTGGCTCCTACAATGAGCAGTTCTTC

D gene: .
clone size: .
V gene: TRBV19
J gene: TRBJ1-3
CDR3 protein: CASSISRSSGNTIYF
CDR3 DNA: TGTGCCAGTAGTATTTCCAGGAGCTCTGGAAACACCATATATTTT

D gene: .
clone size: .
V gene: TRBV9
J gene: TRBJ2-1
CDR3 protein: CASSASFQGGGQFF
CDR3 DNA: TGTGCCAGCAGCGCGAGCTTCCAGGGGGGCGGGCAGTTCTTC

D gene: .
clone size: .
V gene: TRBV7-2
J gene: TRBJ2-1
CDR3 protein: CASSFYNEQFF
CDR3 DNA: TGTGCCAGCAGCTTCTACAATGAGCAGTTCTTC

D gene: .
clone size: .
V gene: TRBV27
J gene: TRBJ2-7
CDR3 protein: CASSLSTAYEQYF
CDR3 DNA: TGTGCCAGCAGTTTATCGACAGCCTACGAGCAGTACTTC

D gene: TRBD1
clone size: .
V gene: TRBV14
J gene: TRBJ1-6
CDR3 protein: CASSLGGTGGSPLHF
CDR3 DNA: TGTGCCAGCAGCCTCGGGGGGACAGGGGGTTCACCCCTCCACTTT

D gene: .
clone size: .
V gene: TRBV15
J gene: TRBJ1-1
CDR3 protein: CATSRASGTIMNTEAFF
CDR3 DNA: TGTGCCACCAGCAGAGCGTCCGGGACAATCATGAACACTGAAGCTTTCTTT

D gene: TRBD2
clone size: once
V gene: TRBV5-6
J gene: TRBJ2-1
CDR3 protein: CASSPGLVDPLYNEQFF
CDR3 DNA: TGTGCCAGCAGCCCGGGACTAGTGGACCCCCTCTACAATGAGCAGTTCTTC

D gene: TRBD1
clone size: .
V gene: TRBV15
J gene: TRBJ2-2
CDR3 protein: CATSRDRAAGELFF
CDR3 DNA: TGTGCCACCAGCAGGGACAGGGCTGCCGGGGAGCTGTTTTTT

D gene: .
clone size: .
V gene: TRBV30
J gene: TRBJ1-6
CDR3 protein: CAWSEGVENSPLHF
CDR3 DNA: TGTGCCTGGAGTGAGGGGGTAGAGAATTCACCCCTCCACTTT

D gene: .
clone size: few
V gene: TRBV7-6
J gene: TRBJ2-7
CDR3 protein: CASSPLAPGTYEQYF
CDR3 DNA: TGTGCCAGCAGTCCCCTAGCTCCGGGGACCTACGAGCAGTACTTC

D gene: .
clone size: .
V gene: TRBV6-1
J gene: TRBJ1-6
CDR3 protein: CASSEAGWDGLHF
CDR3 DNA: TGTGCCAGCAGTGAAGCGGGGTGGGACGGTCTCCACTTT

D gene: .
clone size: .
V gene: TRBV6-5
J gene: TRBJ1-5
CDR3 protein: CASSSRGLSNQPQHF
CDR3 DNA: TGTGCCAGCAGTTCGAGGGGACTAAGCAATCAGCCCCAGCATTTT

D gene: .
clone size: .
V gene: TRBV15
J gene: TRBJ2-3
CDR3 protein: CATSRDRGVTDTQYF
CDR3 DNA: TGTGCCACCAGCAGAGACAGGGGAGTTACAGATACGCAGTATTTT

D gene: TRBD2
clone size: once
V gene: TRBV12-5
J gene: TRBJ2-1
CDR3 protein: CASVPGIAGGRITNEQFF
CDR3 DNA: TGTGCTAGTGTACCGGGGATAGCGGGAGGCAGAATTACGAATGAGCAGTTCTTC

D gene: .
clone size: .
V gene: TRBV5-1
J gene: TRBJ2-6
CDR3 protein: CASSFLDPGGTAYSGANVLTF
CDR3 DNA: TGCGCCAGCAGCTTCCTAGACCCAGGCGGGACAGCCTACTCTGGGGCCAACGTCCTGACTTTC

D gene: .
clone size: .
V gene: TRBV4-3
J gene: TRBJ1-3
CDR3 protein: CASSQKSSGNTIYF
CDR3 DNA: TGCGCCAGCAGCCAAAAGAGCTCTGGAAACACCATATATTTT

D gene: TRBD1
clone size: .
V gene: TRBV20-1
J gene: TRBJ1-2
CDR3 protein: CSAGTGRGYTF
CDR3 DNA: TGCAGTGCTGGGACAGGGCGAGGCTACACCTTC

D gene: .
clone size: few
V gene: TRBV19
J gene: TRBJ1-5
CDR3 protein: CASSPTGGTGPQHF
CDR3 DNA: TGTGCCAGTAGCCCTACGGGAGGCACGGGGCCCCAGCATTTT

D gene: .
clone size: .
V gene: TRBV6-5
J gene: TRBJ2-1
CDR3 protein: CASSYSPYNEQFF
CDR3 DNA: TGTGCCAGCAGTTACTCCCCCTACAATGAGCAGTTCTTC

D gene: .
clone size: .
V gene: TRBV5-1
J gene: TRBJ2-3
CDR3 protein: CASSTMTNTDTQYF
CDR3 DNA: TGCGCCAGCAGCACCATGACAAACACAGATACGCAGTATTTT

D gene: TRBD1
clone size: once
V gene: TRBV30
J gene: TRBJ2-7
CDR3 protein: CAWGVGQGAVYEQYF
CDR3 DNA: TGTGCCTGGGGAGTTGGACAGGGGGCAGTCTACGAGCAGTACTTC

D gene: TRBD2
clone size: .
V gene: TRBV2
J gene: TRBJ2-1
CDR3 protein: CASSPGLAGGLNEQFF
CDR3 DNA: TGTGCCAGCAGCCCTGGACTAGCGGGGGGGCTAAATGAGCAGTTCTTC

D gene: .
clone size: .
V gene: TRBV30
J gene: TRBJ1-2
CDR3 protein: CAWSVRSNYGYTF
CDR3 DNA: TGTGCCTGGAGTGTCAGGTCTAACTATGGCTACACCTTC

D gene: .
clone size: .
V gene: TRBV4-3
J gene: TRBJ1-2
CDR3 protein: CASSQSAGSDYGYTF
CDR3 DNA: TGCGCCAGCAGCCAATCTGCAGGGTCGGACTATGGCTACACCTTC

D gene: TRBD1
clone size: .
V gene: TRBV9
J gene: TRBJ1-3
CDR3 protein: CASSVEGATGNTIYF
CDR3 DNA: TGTGCCAGCAGCGTAGAGGGGGCGACTGGAAACACCATATATTTT

D gene: .
clone size: .
V gene: TRBV29-1
J gene: TRBJ1-4
CDR3 protein: CSVARQRNEKLFF
CDR3 DNA: TGCAGCGTTGCGCGGCAGAGAAATGAAAAACTGTTTTTT

D gene: .
clone size: .
V gene: TRBV5-1
J gene: TRBJ1-2
CDR3 protein: CASSSELGVYGYTF
CDR3 DNA: TGCGCCAGCAGCTCCGAGTTGGGGGTCTATGGCTACACCTTC

D gene: .
clone size: few
V gene: TRBV6-5
J gene: TRBJ1-2
CDR3 protein: CASSYRPRGQGPLIF
CDR3 DNA: TGTGCCAGCAGTTACCGGCCTCGGGGGCAAGGCCCTCTTATTTTC

D gene: .
clone size: few
V gene: TRBV27
J gene: TRBJ1-6
CDR3 protein: CASSPRRDNSPLHF
CDR3 DNA: TGTGCCAGCAGTCCCAGACGGGATAATTCACCCCTCCACTTT

D gene: TRBD2
clone size: .
V gene: TRBV30
J gene: TRBJ2-3
CDR3 protein: CAWRVGGGADTQYF
CDR3 DNA: TGTGCCTGGAGGGTGGGCGGGGGGGCGGATACGCAGTATTTT

D gene: TRBD1
clone size: .
V gene: TRBV4-3
J gene: TRBJ2-3
CDR3 protein: CASSRGQGGDTQYF
CDR3 DNA: TGCGCCAGCAGCCGTGGACAGGGAGGAGATACGCAGTATTTT

D gene: .
clone size: .
V gene: TRBV9
J gene: TRBJ1-2
CDR3 protein: CASSGLGEGYTF
CDR3 DNA: TGTGCCAGCAGCGGATTAGGAGAGGGCTACACCTTC

D gene: .
clone size: .
V gene: TRBV9
J gene: TRBJ1-1
CDR3 protein: CASSVRGNTEAFF
CDR3 DNA: TGTGCCAGCAGCGTGCGGGGGAACACTGAAGCTTTCTTT

D gene: .
clone size: .
V gene: TRBV7-8
J gene: TRBJ2-2
CDR3 protein: CASSLGVLTGELFF
CDR3 DNA: TGTGCCAGCAGCTTAGGGGTTCTCACCGGGGAGCTGTTTTTT

D gene: .
clone size: .
V gene: TRBV7-9
J gene: TRBJ2-4
CDR3 protein: CASSLIWPGANIQYF
CDR3 DNA: TGTGCCAGCAGCTTAATTTGGCCAGGGGCAAACATTCAGTACTTC

D gene: .
clone size: once
V gene: TRBV29-1
J gene: TRBJ2-1
CDR3 protein: CSVQRTQNNEQFF
CDR3 DNA: TGCAGCGTCCAAAGGACACAAAACAATGAGCAGTTCTTC

D gene: TRBD1
clone size: .
V gene: TRBV4-3
J gene: TRBJ2-7
CDR3 protein: CASSQAVGTGTYEQYF
CDR3 DNA: TGCGCCAGCAGCCAGGCTGTGGGGACAGGCACCTACGAGCAGTACTTC

D gene: .
clone size: few
V gene: TRBV30
J gene: TRBJ2-4
CDR3 protein: CAWNPWPEGGKNIQYF
CDR3 DNA: TGTGCCTGGAATCCATGGCCAGAAGGAGGCAAAAACATTCAGTACTTC

D gene: .
clone size: .
V gene: TRBV7-9
J gene: TRBJ2-3
CDR3 protein: CASSATYSDTQYF
CDR3 DNA: TGTGCCAGCAGCGCCACATATTCAGATACGCAGTATTTT

D gene: .
clone size: .
V gene: TRBV6-5
J gene: TRBJ2-7
CDR3 protein: CASRLPGFRDEQYF
CDR3 DNA: TGTGCCAGCAGGCTCCCGGGGTTTAGGGACGAGCAGTACTTC

D gene: .
clone size: .
V gene: TRBV27
J gene: TRBJ1-2
CDR3 protein: CASSLRQGHLVYGYTF
CDR3 DNA: TGTGCCAGCAGTTTACGGCAGGGGCATCTCGTCTATGGCTACACCTTC

D gene: .
clone size: .
V gene: TRBV18
J gene: TRBJ1-1
CDR3 protein: CASSPGLGEAFF
CDR3 DNA: TGTGCCAGCTCACCAGGGTTGGGTGAAGCTTTCTTT

D gene: TRBD2
clone size: .
V gene: TRBV7-9
J gene: TRBJ2-1
CDR3 protein: CASNLAGGGDNEQFF
CDR3 DNA: TGTGCCAGCAACTTAGCGGGAGGAGGCGACAATGAGCAGTTCTTC

D gene: .
clone size: few
V gene: TRBV2
J gene: TRBJ1-5
CDR3 protein: CASSDANQPQHF
CDR3 DNA: TGTGCCAGCAGTGATGCTAATCAGCCCCAGCATTTT

D gene: TRBD2
clone size: .
V gene: TRBV10-1
J gene: TRBJ2-2
CDR3 protein: CASSVGLAEDTGELFF
CDR3 DNA: TGCGCCAGCAGTGTTGGACTAGCGGAGGACACCGGGGAGCTGTTTTTT

D gene: .
clone size: .
V gene: TRBV14
J gene: TRBJ2-3
CDR3 protein: CASSQDLGPDTQYF
CDR3 DNA: TGTGCCAGCAGCCAAGACCTGGGGCCCGATACGCAGTATTTT

D gene: .
clone size: .
V gene: TRBV28
J gene: TRBJ1-5
CDR3 protein: CASSLRFQPQHF
CDR3 DNA: TGTGCCAGCAGTTTAAGGTTTCAGCCCCAGCATTTT

D gene: .
clone size: .
V gene: TRBV19
J gene: TRBJ2-4
CDR3 protein: CASSLYLGAKNIQYF
CDR3 DNA: TGTGCCAGTAGTCTCTACCTTGGAGCCAAAAACATTCAGTACTTC